The T cell receptor beta chain under discussion was sequenced for a study of beta chain features in type 1 diabetes. Study outcomes and limitations: People with Type 1 diabetes carried modestly yet significantly shorter TCRB CDR3s in all four CD4+ subsets.

There are a few counts of this clone. Its antigen is unknown. This CDR3 comprises 14 residues. Germline CDR1 and CDR2: PRHDT and FYEKMQ (reference sequence). V lost 5 bases to trimming and J lost 3 bases, with 13 bases between them. cDNA synthesis used the whole RNA isolate, giving expressed TCRB sequences. The study sequenced naive, central memory and regulatory T cell samples to an average of about 3.5 million reads. TCRdb's copy holds only in-frame clones and misses some; the assay was immunoSEQ multiplex PCR. This table holds 250,000 or so clones, 68% found once. Sequenced input: naive CD4+ T cells from blood. This sequence originates from a man under 40 in good health. The genes are TRBV13 and TRBJ1-2; D is perhaps TRBD1 (5 bases). The CDR3, as DNA: TGTGCCAGCAGCCGCGGGACCAGATACTATGGCTACACCTTC. Amino acid sequence: CASSRGTRYYGYTF.